This T cell receptor beta chain emerged from a study of regulatory T cells in long-lasting Graves disease. In its sample, this clonotype was seen many times. The CDR3 contains 14 residues. The germline gives CDR1 SNHLY, CDR2 FYNNEI. V lost 2 bases to trimming and J lost 6 bases, with 13 bases between them. Construction of TCR beta libraries relied on iRepertoire HTBI primers and on Arm-PCR targeting CDR3 regions. TCRdb used MiXCR to reprocess the multiplex PCR reads, holding one entry per CDR3 protein. Of 300,000 or so distinct CDR3 sequences detected, roughly 21% appear once; the ten largest clones hold 25% to 30%. The time point here: persistent/refractory GD, antithyroid drugs over 5 years with positive TRAb. From PBMCs, RNA was extracted and then used to make the TCR library.

This receptor was taken from a female donor with Graves disease. This chain uses TRBV2 with TRBJ1-2; D is possibly TRBD1 (6 bases). The source was peripheral blood mononuclear cells (PBMCs), collected when the disease was refractory, from a patient treated with antithyroid drugs. CDR3 in DNA: TGTGCCAGCAGTGAAAATCAGGACAGTAATGGCTACACCTTC. Translating gives CASSENQDSNGYTF.